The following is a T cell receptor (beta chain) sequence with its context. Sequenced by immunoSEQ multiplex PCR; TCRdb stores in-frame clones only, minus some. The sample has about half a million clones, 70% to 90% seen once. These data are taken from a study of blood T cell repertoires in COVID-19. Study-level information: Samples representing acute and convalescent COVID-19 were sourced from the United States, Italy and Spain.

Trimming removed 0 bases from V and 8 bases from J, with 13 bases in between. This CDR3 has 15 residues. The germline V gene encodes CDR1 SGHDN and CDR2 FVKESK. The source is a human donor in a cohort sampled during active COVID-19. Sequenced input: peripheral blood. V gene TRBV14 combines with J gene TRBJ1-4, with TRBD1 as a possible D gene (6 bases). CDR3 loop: CASSQDAQGNEKLFF. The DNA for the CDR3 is TGTGCCAGCAGCCAAGATGCACAGGGTAACGAAAAACTGTTTTTT.